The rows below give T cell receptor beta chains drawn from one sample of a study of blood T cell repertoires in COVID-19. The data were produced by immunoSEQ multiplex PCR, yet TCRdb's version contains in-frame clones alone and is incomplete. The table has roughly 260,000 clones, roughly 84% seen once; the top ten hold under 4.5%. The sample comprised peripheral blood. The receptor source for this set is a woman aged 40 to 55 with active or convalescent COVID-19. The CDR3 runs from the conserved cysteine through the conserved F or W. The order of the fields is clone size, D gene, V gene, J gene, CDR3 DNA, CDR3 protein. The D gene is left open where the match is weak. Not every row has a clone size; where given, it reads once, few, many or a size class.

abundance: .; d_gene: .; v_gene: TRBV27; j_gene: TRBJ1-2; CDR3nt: TGTGCCAGCAGCTCCCTCGGGAGCGGCTATGGCTACACCTTC; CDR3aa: CASSSLGSGYGYTF
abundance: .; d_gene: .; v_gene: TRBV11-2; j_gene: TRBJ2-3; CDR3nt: TGTGCCAGCAGCTTTAGGGGCAGGGATACGCAGTATTTT; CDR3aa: CASSFRGRDTQYF
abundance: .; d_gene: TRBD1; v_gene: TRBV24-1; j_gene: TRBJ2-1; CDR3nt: TGTGCCACCAGTCGGACAGGGCTCTCCTACAATGAGCAGTTCTTC; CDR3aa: CATSRTGLSYNEQFF
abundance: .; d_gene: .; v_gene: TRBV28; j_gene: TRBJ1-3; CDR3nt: TGTGCCAGCAGTTTAAACTGGAGGGGCTCTGGAAACACCATATATTTT; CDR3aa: CASSLNWRGSGNTIYF
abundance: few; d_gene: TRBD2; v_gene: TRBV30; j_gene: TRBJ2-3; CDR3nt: TGTGCCTGGAGTGTACTAGCGGGGTTCACAGATACGCAGTATTTT; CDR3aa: CAWSVLAGFTDTQYF
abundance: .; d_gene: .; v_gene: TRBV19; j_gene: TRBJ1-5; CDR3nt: TGTGCCAGTAGTATACCCCACTATCGCCGACGAGGGCCCCAGCATTTT; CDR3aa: CASSIPHYRRRGPQHF
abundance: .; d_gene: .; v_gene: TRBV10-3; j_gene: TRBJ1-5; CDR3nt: TGTGCCACCCGGCGGGGGTCTGATCAGCCCCAGCATTTT; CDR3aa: CATRRGSDQPQHF
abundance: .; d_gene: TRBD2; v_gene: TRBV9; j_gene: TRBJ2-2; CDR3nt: TGTGCCAGCAGCCTCCCCCTAGCGGGGGGCACCGGGGAGCTGTTTTTT; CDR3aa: CASSLPLAGGTGELFF
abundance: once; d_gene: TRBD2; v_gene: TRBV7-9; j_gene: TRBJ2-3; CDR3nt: TGTGCCAGCTTGACTAGCGGAACTAGCACAGATACGCAGTATTTT; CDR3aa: CASLTSGTSTDTQYF
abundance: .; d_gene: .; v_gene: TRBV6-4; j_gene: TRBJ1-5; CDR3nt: TGTGCCAGCAGTGGACAACACAATCAGCCCCAGCATTTT; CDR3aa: CASSGQHNQPQHF
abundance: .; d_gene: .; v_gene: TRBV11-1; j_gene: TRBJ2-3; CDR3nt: TGTGCCAGCAGCTTAGTCGGGGGACGAGCAGATACGCAGTATTTT; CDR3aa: CASSLVGGRADTQYF
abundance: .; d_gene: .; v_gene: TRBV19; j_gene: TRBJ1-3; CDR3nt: TGTGCCAGTAGTATACGGGTGCCTGGAAACACCATATATTTT; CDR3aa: CASSIRVPGNTIYF
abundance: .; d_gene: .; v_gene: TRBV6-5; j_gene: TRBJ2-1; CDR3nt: TGTGCCAGCAGGTCGGTCAGGGAGCAGTTCTTC; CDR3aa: CASRSVREQFF
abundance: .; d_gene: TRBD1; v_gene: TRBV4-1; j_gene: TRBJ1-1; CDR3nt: TGCGCCAGCAGCCAAGTGGTCGGAAGTAGACAGGGGAGGGATGATTTCTTT; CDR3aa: CASSQVVGSRQGRDDFF
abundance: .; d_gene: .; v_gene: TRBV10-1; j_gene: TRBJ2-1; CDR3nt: TGCGCCAGCAGTAGTGGTGCCTTCCCCAGGTTCTTC; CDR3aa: CASSSGAFPRFF
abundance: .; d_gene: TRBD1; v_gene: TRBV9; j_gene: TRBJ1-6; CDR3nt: TGTGCCAGCAGCGTTGGACAGGGGGGATGGTCACCCCTCCACTTT; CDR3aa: CASSVGQGGWSPLHF
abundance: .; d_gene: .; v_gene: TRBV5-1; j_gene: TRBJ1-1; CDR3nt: TGCGCCAGCAGCTTGGGTCAGGAGGGATTAACTTTCTTT; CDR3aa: CASSLGQEGLTFF
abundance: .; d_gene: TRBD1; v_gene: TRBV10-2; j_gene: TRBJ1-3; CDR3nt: TGCGCCAGCCAGACAGGGGTTGGAAACACCATATATTTT; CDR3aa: CASQTGVGNTIYF
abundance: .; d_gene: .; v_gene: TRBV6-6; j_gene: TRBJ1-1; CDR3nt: TGTGCCAGCAGTTACATTAAGAACACTGAAGCTTTCTTT; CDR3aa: CASSYIKNTEAFF
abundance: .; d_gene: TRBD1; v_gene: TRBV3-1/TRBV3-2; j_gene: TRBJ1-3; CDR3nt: TGTGCCAGCAGCCGTTCTTCAGGGGGAAAAGGAAACACCATATATTTT; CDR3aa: CASSRSSGGKGNTIYF
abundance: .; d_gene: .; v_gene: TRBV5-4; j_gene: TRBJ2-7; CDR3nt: TGTGCCAGCAGCTTGGCCAGGGGTCCCGAGCAGTACTTC; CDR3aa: CASSLARGPEQYF
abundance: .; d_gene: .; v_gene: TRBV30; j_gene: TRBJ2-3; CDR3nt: TGTGCCTGGAATGAGGGGGTTCTGACAGATACGCAGTATTTT; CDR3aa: CAWNEGVLTDTQYF
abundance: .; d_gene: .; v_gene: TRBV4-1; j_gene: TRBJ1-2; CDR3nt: TGCGCCAGCAGCTCACCTGGCCAGAACTATGGCTACACCTTC; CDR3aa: CASSSPGQNYGYTF
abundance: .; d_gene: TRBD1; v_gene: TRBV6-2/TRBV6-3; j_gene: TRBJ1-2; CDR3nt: TGTGCCAGCAGTAATCCGGGACAGGCGAGGATCTATGGCTACACCTTC; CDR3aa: CASSNPGQARIYGYTF
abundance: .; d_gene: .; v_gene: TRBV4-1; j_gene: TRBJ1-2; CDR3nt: TGCGCCAGCAGCCAAGGGGGCCGCCTCACCTTC; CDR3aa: CASSQGGRLTF